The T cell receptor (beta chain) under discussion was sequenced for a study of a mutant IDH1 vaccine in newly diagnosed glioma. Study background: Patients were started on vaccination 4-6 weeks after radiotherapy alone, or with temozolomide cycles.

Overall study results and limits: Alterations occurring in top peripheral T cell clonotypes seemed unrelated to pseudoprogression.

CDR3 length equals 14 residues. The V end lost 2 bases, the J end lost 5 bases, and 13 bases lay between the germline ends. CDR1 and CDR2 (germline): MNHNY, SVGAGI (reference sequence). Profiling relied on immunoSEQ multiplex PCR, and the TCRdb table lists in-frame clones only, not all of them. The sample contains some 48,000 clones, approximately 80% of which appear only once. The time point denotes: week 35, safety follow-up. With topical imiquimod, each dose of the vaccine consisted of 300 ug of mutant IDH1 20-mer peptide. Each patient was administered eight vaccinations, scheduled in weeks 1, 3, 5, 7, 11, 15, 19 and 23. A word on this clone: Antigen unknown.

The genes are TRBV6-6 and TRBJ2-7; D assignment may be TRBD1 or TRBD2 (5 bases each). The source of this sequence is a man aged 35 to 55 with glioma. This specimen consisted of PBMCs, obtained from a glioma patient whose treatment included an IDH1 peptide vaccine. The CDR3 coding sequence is TGTGCCAGCAGTTACACCCCAGGGCGGGACGAGCAGTACTTC. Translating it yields CASSYTPGRDEQYF.